This T cell receptor beta chain was recovered during a study of breast tumors, draining lymph nodes, adjacent tissues. Study-wide points: Compared with basal-like, luminal-like tumors shared significantly more repertoire with nontumor tissue. Tumors had less TCR diversity than lymph nodes, more than nontumor tissue.

Axillary draining lymph nodes of breast cancer patients supplied the node samples. To note about this clonotype: The antigen remains undetermined. At one of its ends the junction is not consistent with the germline gene, which may arise from a read error.

TCRdb re-derived calls from the multiplex PCR reads in MiXCR, one entry per CDR3 protein. The table lists some 140,000 distinct CDR3 sequences, 21% of them singletons. Sequenced material: axillary lymph node tissue. The origin of this receptor is a female donor with breast cancer. Some clones in this sample may be carry-over from other donors' samples.

Written as DNA, the CDR3 is TGTGCCAGCAGCCCTCGCTTCTCTGGGGCCGACGTCCTGACTTTC. Protein: CASSPRFSGADVLTF. The chain links TRBV3-1 to TRBJ2-6, with D perhaps matching TRBD1 (5 bases). CDR1 is LGHDT, CDR2 YNNKEL, per germline (reference sequence). The CDR3 covers 15 residues.